This record concerns one T cell receptor beta chain sequence. The target antigen is unknown. This clone may be a read error of a much larger clone one base away. Lacking the conserved final phenylalanine or tryptophan, this CDR3 likely reflects a read error. Amplification yielded TCR beta CDR3 regions, with RNA transcripts as the source. A set of HTBI primers served as the primers for a first-round RT-PCR of the TCR CDR3. TCRdb reprocessed the multiplex PCR reads with MiXCR, giving one entry per CDR3 protein. The sample shows some 550,000 distinct CDR3 sequences, roughly 20% of them seen only once. For Graves' hyperthyroidism to be stable, ophthalmopathy could not progress within 18 months. Among the patients, aged 18 to 65, hyperthyroidism was newly diagnosed and had lasted under 2 months. Orbital computed tomography, thyroid ultrasound, serum thyroxine and TRAb, and clinical symptoms together informed the diagnoses.

The data originate from a study of T cells in Graves' hyperthyroidism and ophthalmopathy. Study-wide results and limits: The model anticipated ophthalmopathy a median about 7 months pre-onset.

The CDR3 runs to 17 residues. CDR1 and CDR2 from the germline V gene are SGHRS and YFSETQ. J was trimmed by 6 bases and V by 4 bases; bases with no gene match: 13. This sequence originates from a man between 18 and 29 years old with Graves' hyperthyroidism. Sequencing was performed on blood. The genes are TRBV5-1 and TRBJ1-1; 12 bases map to TRBD1. This CDR3 is CASSRGTGGRAFAEAFV. The DNA of the CDR3 is TGCGCCAGCAGCAGAGGGACAGGGGGCCGCGCATTCGCTGAAGCTTTCGTT.